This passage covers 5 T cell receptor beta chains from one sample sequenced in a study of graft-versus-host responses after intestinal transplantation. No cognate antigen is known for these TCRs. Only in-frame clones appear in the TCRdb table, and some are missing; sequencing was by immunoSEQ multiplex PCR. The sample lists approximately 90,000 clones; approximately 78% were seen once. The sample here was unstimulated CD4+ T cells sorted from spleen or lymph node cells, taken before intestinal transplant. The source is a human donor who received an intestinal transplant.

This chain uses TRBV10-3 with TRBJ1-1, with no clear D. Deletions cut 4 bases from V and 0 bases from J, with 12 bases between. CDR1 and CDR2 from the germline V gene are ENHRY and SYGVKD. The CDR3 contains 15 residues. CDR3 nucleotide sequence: TGTGCCATCAGTGGCGTTAAACAGATGAACACTGAAGCTTTCTTT. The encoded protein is CAISGVKQMNTEAFF.

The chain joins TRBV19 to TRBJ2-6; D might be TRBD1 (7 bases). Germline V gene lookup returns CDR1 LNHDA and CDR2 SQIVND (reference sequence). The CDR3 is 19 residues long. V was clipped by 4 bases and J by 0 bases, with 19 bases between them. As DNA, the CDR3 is TGTGCCAGTAGTAAGCAACCAGGGGGACTTTACTCTGGGGCCAACGTCCTGACTTTC. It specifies CASSKQPGGLYSGANVLTF.

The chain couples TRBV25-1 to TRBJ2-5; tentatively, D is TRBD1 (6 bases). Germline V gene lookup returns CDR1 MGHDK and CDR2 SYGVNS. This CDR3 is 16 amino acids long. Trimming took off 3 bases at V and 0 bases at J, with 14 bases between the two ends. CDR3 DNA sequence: TGTGCCAGCAGTGACTCCGACAGGATGTACCAAGAGACCCAGTACTTC. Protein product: CASSDSDRMYQETQYF. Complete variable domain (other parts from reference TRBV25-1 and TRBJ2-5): EADIYQTPRYLVIGTGKKITLECSQTMGHDKMYWYQQDPGMELHLIHYSYGVNSTEKGDLSSESTVSRIRTEHFPLTLESARPSHTSQYLCASSDSDRMYQETQYFGPGTRLLVL.

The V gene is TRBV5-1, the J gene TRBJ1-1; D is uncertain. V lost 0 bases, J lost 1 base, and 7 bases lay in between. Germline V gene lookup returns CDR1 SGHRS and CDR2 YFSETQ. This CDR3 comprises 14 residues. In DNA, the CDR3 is TGCGCCAGCAGCTTGGGACGGGAGAACACTGAAGCTTTCTTT. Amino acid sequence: CASSLGRENTEAFF.

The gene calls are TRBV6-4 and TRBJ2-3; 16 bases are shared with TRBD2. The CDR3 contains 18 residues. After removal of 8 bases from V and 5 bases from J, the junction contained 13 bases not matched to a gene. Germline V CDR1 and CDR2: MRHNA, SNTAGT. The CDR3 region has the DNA TGTGCCAGCTGTCCCGGGACTAGCGGGGGGGCCGGTATAGATACGCAGTATTTT. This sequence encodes CASCPGTSGGAGIDTQYF.